What follows are 25 T cell receptor beta chains derived from one specimen sequenced in a study of cytomegalovirus exposure and HLA in healthy donors. 60 Vbeta and 13 Jbeta primers were used in PCR. Clones were sequenced by immunoSEQ multiplex PCR, and TCRdb holds only the in-frame ones, with some missing. The table records over 150,000 clones, 82% of them present only once. Sequencing was performed on PBMCs. These receptors were obtained from a man aged 50-60 years in good health and CMV-seropositive.

J is TRBJ1-3 and V is TRBV28; D may be TRBD1 (6 bases). The CDR3 is 16 amino acids. V shed 3 bases and J shed 2 bases, with 14 bases lying between them. Germline values: CDR1 MDHEN, CDR2 SYDVKM. CDR3 sequence: CASSLSQGVAGNTIYF. In DNA, the CDR3 is TGTGCCAGCAGTTTGTCACAGGGTGTAGCTGGAAACACCATATATTTT.

This rearrangement joins TRBV7-3 to TRBJ2-5; 8 bases fit TRBD1. The germline V gene encodes CDR1 SGHTA and CDR2 FQGTGA. The CDR3 contains 15 residues. With 2 bases clipped from V and 0 bases from J, the junction kept 2 bases outside the gene matches. CDR3 residues: CASSLGTGYQETQYF. Here the CDR3 DNA reads TGTGCCAGCAGCTTAGGGACAGGTTACCAAGAGACCCAGTACTTC. The complete variable domain, with remaining parts taken from reference TRBV7-3 and TRBJ2-5, reads GAGVSQTPSNKVTEKGKYVELRCDPISGHTALYWYRQSLGQGPEFLIYFQGTGAADDSGLPNDRFFAVRPEGSVSTLKIQRTERGDSAVYLCASSLGTGYQETQYFGPGTRLLVL.

The chain couples TRBV7-9 to TRBJ2-5, with D possibly matching TRBD1 (6 bases). This CDR3 spans 16 amino acids. In germline, CDR1 is SEHNR, CDR2 FQNEAQ (reference sequence). Trimming shortened V by 2 bases and J by 4 bases, and 17 bases separated the two germline ends. CDR3 DNA sequence: TGTGCCAGCAGCTTAATTAGGCAGGGGATACGAGAGACCCAGTACTTC. Amino acid sequence: CASSLIRQGIRETQYF.

The chain couples TRBV9 to TRBJ2-3; TRBD2 is a possible D gene (5 bases). The CDR3 totals 17 residues. V shed 0 bases and J shed 0 bases, with 14 bases lying between them. Germline V gene lookup returns CDR1 SGDLS and CDR2 YYNGEE. The CDR3 nucleotides are TGTGCCAGCAGCGTAGGAATGCGGGTGCTTAGCACAGATACGCAGTATTTT. It specifies CASSVGMRVLSTDTQYF.

This clone was found once. The chain links TRBV7-9 to TRBJ2-7; TRBD1 agrees at 7 bases. The CDR3 runs to 15 residues. V was pared by 6 bases and J by 2 bases, with 10 bases of the junction left unmatched. CDR1 and CDR2 from the germline V gene are SEHNR and FQNEAQ (reference sequence). The CDR3 is CASSQKGASPYEQYF. The CDR3 nucleotides are TGTGCCAGCAGTCAAAAGGGGGCGTCCCCCTACGAGCAGTACTTC.

The V call is TRBV28, the J call TRBJ2-7; 7 bases fit TRBD2. The CDR3 spans 13 residues. Germline V lookup: CDR1 MDHEN, CDR2 SYDVKM. V gave up 6 bases and J gave up 7 bases; unmatched junction bases: 9. CDR3 DNA: TGTGCCAGCAGCTCCGGGACTAAGGGGGAGCAGTACTTC. This sequence encodes CASSSGTKGEQYF.

This clone was seen a few times. This chain joins TRBV7-2 and TRBJ1-5; unclear D gene. From germline, CDR1 is SGHTA and CDR2 FQGNSA. Trimming took 3 bases from V and 6 from J, leaving 9 bases between them. CDR3 size: 13 residues. The CDR3 sequence: CASSFTVGQPQHF. The DNA of the CDR3 is TGTGCCAGCAGCTTTACAGTAGGTCAGCCCCAGCATTTT.

J is TRBJ2-5 and V is TRBV12-2; TRBD2, the table's D call, was not compared with the DNA. TRBV12-2 is a recognized pseudogene. The CDR3 spans 16 residues. CDR3 coding DNA: TGTGCAAGTCGCTTAGTTAGGCGGGGGGGCGGGGAGACCCAGTACTTC. This codes for CASRLVRRGGGETQYF.

The chain has TRBV5-1 and TRBJ1-4; 7 bases are shared with TRBD1. This CDR3 contains 14 residues. Germline lookup yields CDR1 SGHRS and CDR2 YFSETQ. The junction had 8 bases not matched to a gene; V was cut back by 7 bases and J by 5 bases. Here the CDR3 reads CASGPGQRNEKLFF. CDR3 nucleotide sequence: TGCGCCAGCGGTCCGGGACAGAGGAATGAAAAACTGTTTTTT.

The chain carries TRBV28 and TRBJ1-1, with 8 bases identical to TRBD1. This CDR3 contains 15 residues. From germline, CDR1 is MDHEN and CDR2 SYDVKM. The V and J ends lost 1 base and 7 bases, in that order; junction bases with no gene match: 8. CDR3 coding DNA: TGTGCCAGCAGTTTATTACGACGACAGGGGATTGAAGCTTTCTTT. Amino acid sequence: CASSLLRRQGIEAFF.

This clone has a handful of counts. The V call is TRBV10-3, the J call TRBJ2-5; 12 bases line up with TRBD2. The V gene end was trimmed by 3 bases and the J gene end by 2 bases; junction bases not matched to a gene: 1. Germline CDR1 reads ENHRY; CDR2 reads SYGVKD. The CDR3 is 15 residues long. The DNA for the CDR3 is TGTGCCATCAGTGAACTAGCGGGGGGTCAAGAGACCCAGTACTTC. Its protein is CAISELAGGQETQYF.

The chain is built from TRBV9 and TRBJ2-5, with 8 bases lining up with TRBD2. The germline V gene encodes CDR1 SGDLS and CDR2 YYNGEE. The CDR3 loop spans 16 amino acids. After removal of 2 bases from V and 5 bases from J, the junction contained 11 bases not matched to a gene. The CDR3 protein is CASSVFGTRGGETQYF. In DNA form, the CDR3 reads TGTGCCAGCAGCGTCTTTGGGACTAGGGGTGGGGAGACCCAGTACTTC.

The chain uses TRBV11-1 and TRBJ2-1, with 11 bases that match TRBD2. Germline values: CDR1 SGHAT, CDR2 FQDESV (reference sequence). CDR3 length equals 15 residues. The J segment lost 4 bases and the V segment lost 8 bases, leaving 7 bases of the junction unmatched. CDR3 loop: CASSLSGREYNEQFF. The CDR3 region has the DNA TGTGCCAGCTCCCTTAGCGGGAGGGAATACAATGAGCAGTTCTTC.

The chain carries TRBV7-9 and TRBJ2-7; TRBD2 matches 13 bases. The CDR3 covers 16 residues. Trimming cost V 6 bases and J 4 bases; bases outside gene matches: 9. CDR1 is SEHNR, CDR2 FQNEAQ, per germline (reference sequence). The CDR3 nucleotides read TGTGCCAGCAGGGGTACCGGGACTAGCGGGACTTACGAGCAGTACTTC. Protein: CASRGTGTSGTYEQYF.

This rearrangement joins TRBV2 to TRBJ1-1, with D unclear. V was clipped by 6 bases and J by 7 bases, with 12 bases between them. Germline CDR1 SNHLY, CDR2 FYNNEI. The CDR3 runs 12 residues. The CDR3 is CASSVGGVEAFF. CDR3 DNA: TGTGCCAGCAGCGTAGGCGGGGTTGAAGCTTTCTTT.

The chain links TRBV6-1 to TRBJ2-5, with a tentative D call TRBD1 (5 bases). The germline V and J ends were trimmed by 7 bases and 0 bases, with 15 bases remaining between them. Looked up from germline, CDR1 is MNHNS and CDR2 is SASEGT. CDR3 length equals 15 residues. The CDR3 DNA reads TGTGCCAGCACGAAACAGGATGGGTACCAAGAGACCCAGTACTTC. Protein sequence: CASTKQDGYQETQYF.

This chain connects TRBV30 to TRBJ2-5; 8 bases line up with TRBD1. V gave up 5 bases and J gave up 4 bases; unmatched junction bases: 3. The CDR3 is 12 residues long. Germline V gene data show CDR1 as GTSNPN and CDR2 as SVGIG (reference sequence). The CDR3 nucleotides read TGTGCCTGGGGACAGGGCTTAGAGACCCAGTACTTC. This encodes CAWGQGLETQYF.

CDR3 in DNA: TGTGCCTGGAGTCCTGGGGCAGGGCTAGACACTGAAGCTTTCTTT. Protein product: CAWSPGAGLDTEAFF. The V gene is TRBV30, the J gene TRBJ1-1; weak D call: TRBD1 (5 bases). Germline CDR1 reads GTSNPN; CDR2 reads SVGIG (reference sequence). Trimming left V 2 bases short and J 3 bases short, with 16 bases between. CDR3 length: 15 amino acids.

The gene calls are TRBV9 and TRBJ2-5, with a weak D call TRBD2 (5 bases). Germline CDR1 SGDLS, CDR2 YYNGEE. V was trimmed by 0 bases and J by 4 bases, leaving 10 bases between them. The CDR3 is 14 residues long. The DNA for the CDR3 is TGTGCCAGCAGCGTAGTTGGGAGCCGAGAGACCCAGTACTTC. It encodes CASSVVGSRETQYF. Combining the CDR3 with reference TRBV9 and TRBJ2-5 gives the whole variable domain DSGVTQTPKHLITATGQRVTLRCSPRSGDLSVYWYQQSLDQGLQFLIQYYNGEERAKGNILERFSAQQFPDLHSELNLSSLELGDSALYFCASSVVGSRETQYFGPGTRLLVL.

V and J are TRBV6-5 and TRBJ2-1; D is unclear. The CDR3 covers 12 residues. Trimming stripped 10 bases from V and 8 bases from J, with 15 bases between. Germline V gene lookup returns CDR1 MNHEY and CDR2 SVGAGI. The CDR3 nucleotides read TGTGCCACCCGTAACTTGAGAGATGAGCAGTTCTTC. Amino acid sequence: CATRNLRDEQFF.

V and J are TRBV6-1 and TRBJ2-5; 7 bases line up with TRBD2. Germline CDR1 is MNHNS and CDR2 is SASEGT. This CDR3 contains 17 residues. V dropped 2 bases and J dropped 9; count of bases not matched to a gene: 18. The CDR3 nucleotides read TGTGCCAGCAGTGAATTCCCGGTTGTTAGCGGGCCGGGGGCCCAGTACTTC. It is translated as CASSEFPVVSGPGAQYF.

This sequence joins TRBV4-3 and TRBJ1-1; TRBD1 might be the D (6 bases). Per germline, CDR1 LGHNA and CDR2 YSLEER. V lost 3 bases and J 8 bases, leaving 13 bases between the germline ends. The length of the CDR3 is 13 residues. The CDR3 region has the DNA TGCGCCAGCAGCCACGTTGCAGGGGCCGAAGCTTTCTTT. It yields the protein CASSHVAGAEAFF.

J is TRBJ2-7 and V is TRBV6-4; 7 nucleotides match TRBD2. V shed 0 bases, J shed 5 bases, and the junction held 19 bases outside the gene matches. The CDR3 runs 19 residues. Germline CDR1 reads MRHNA; CDR2 reads SNTAGT. The CDR3 DNA sequence: TGTGCCAGCAGTGACTCAAGGGATCGGGGGAGGGTTAGGTTCCACGAGCAGTACTTC. It specifies CASSDSRDRGRVRFHEQYF.

The chain employs TRBV10-3 and TRBJ2-1; 11 positions match TRBD2. The CDR3 contains 15 residues. The V gene end was trimmed by 4 bases and the J gene end by 8 bases; junction bases not matched to a gene: 7. Germline values: CDR1 ENHRY, CDR2 SYGVKD. CDR3 sequence (DNA): TGTGCCATCAGTGGGGGGACTAGCGGCCGGGATGAGCAGTTCTTC. Translating gives CAISGGTSGRDEQFF.

This clone turned up a few times. This sequence joins TRBV7-6 and TRBJ2-2; 8 bases are a match to TRBD2. CDR1 is SGHVS and CDR2 is FNYEAQ in the germline V gene. The CDR3 sequence is 16 residues long. J gave up 2 bases and V 3 bases, and 5 bases lay outside the gene matches. The CDR3 nucleotides read TGTGCCAGCAGCTTTACTAGCGGCCAAAACACCGGGGAGCTGTTTTTT. Translation gives CASSFTSGQNTGELFF.